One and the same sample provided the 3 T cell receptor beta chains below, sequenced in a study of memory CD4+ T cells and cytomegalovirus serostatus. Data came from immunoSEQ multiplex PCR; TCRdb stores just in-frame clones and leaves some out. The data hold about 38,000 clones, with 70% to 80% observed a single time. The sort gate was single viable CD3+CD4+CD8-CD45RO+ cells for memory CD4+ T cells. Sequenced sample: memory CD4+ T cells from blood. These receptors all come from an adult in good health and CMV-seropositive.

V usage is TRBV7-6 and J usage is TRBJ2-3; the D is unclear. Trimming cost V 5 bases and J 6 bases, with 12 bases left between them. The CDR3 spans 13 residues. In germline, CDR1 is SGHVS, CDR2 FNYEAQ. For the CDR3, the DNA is TGTGCCAGCAGCCAATGGGGTTGGGATACGCAGTATTTT. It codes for CASSQWGWDTQYF. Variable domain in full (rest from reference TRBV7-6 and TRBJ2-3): GAGVSQSPRYKVTKRGQDVALRCDPISGHVSLYWYRQALGQGPEFLTYFNYEAQQDKSGLPNDRFSAERPEGSISTLTIQRTEQRDSAMYRCASSQWGWDTQYFGPGTRLTVL.

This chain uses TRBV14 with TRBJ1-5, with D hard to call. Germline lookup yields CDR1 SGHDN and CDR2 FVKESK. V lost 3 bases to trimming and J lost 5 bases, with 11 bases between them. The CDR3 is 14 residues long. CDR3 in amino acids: CASSQAGRYQPQHF. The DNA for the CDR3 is TGTGCCAGCAGCCAGGCGGGAAGGTATCAGCCCCAGCATTTT.

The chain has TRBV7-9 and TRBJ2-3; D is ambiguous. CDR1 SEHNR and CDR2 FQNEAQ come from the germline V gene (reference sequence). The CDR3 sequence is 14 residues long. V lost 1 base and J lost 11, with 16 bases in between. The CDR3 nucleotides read TGTGCCAGCAGCTTAGAGAGTCTGGAGAGTCGGCAGTATTTT. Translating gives CASSLESLESRQYF.